Detailed here is one TCR beta chain. One Seattle source followed patients from active infection through their disease course. Per the study methods: Amplified reference gene primers provided the basis for estimating nucleated cell counts. Measured with immunoSEQ multiplex PCR; TCRdb has only the in-frame clones, and not every one. That table furnishes V, J and clone size, whereas the DNA furnished D and trimming. The sample lists roughly 140,000 clones; 80% to 90% were seen once. This specimen comes from a study of blood T cell repertoires in COVID-19. Study as a whole: Samples representing acute and convalescent COVID-19 were sourced from the United States, Italy and Spain. In each case, the material was cDNA or gDNA derived from T cells, B-cell-depleted T cells, or PBMCs.

With 1 base clipped from V and 0 bases from J, the junction kept 0 bases outside the gene matches. The CDR3 is 15 residues long. Germline CDR1 MNHNS, CDR2 SASEGT. The chain links TRBV6-1 to TRBJ1-2, with 9 bases identical to TRBD1. The source material was peripheral blood. The TCR sequence derives from a woman aged 55-70 years with COVID-19, enrolled during active disease. Here the CDR3 reads CASSEGTGANYGYTF. DNA for the CDR3: TGTGCCAGCAGTGAAGGGACAGGGGCTAACTATGGCTACACCTTC.